The 18 T cell receptor beta chains listed next were all sequenced from one sample in a study of control samples from healthy donors and cancer patients (dated by TCRdb to the early 2020s). Libraries were built with the immunoSEQ multiplex PCR assay. What TCRdb holds here is the immuneACCESS table cut down to in-frame rearrangements. Part of the clones is not present; checked against another copy, under half of the missing clones reflect an unresolved V gene, and the others are unexplained. The sample records around 100,000 clones, about nine tenths of which are singletons. About 4% of the sample is in the top ten clones. Sequencing was carried out using blood. The receptors were sampled from a woman aged 18-29 years in good health.

The CDR3 bases are TGTGCTAGTGGTTCTTCGAACGGAGAGACCCAGTACTTC. It is translated as CASGSSNGETQYF. The chain couples TRBV12-5 to TRBJ2-5; D is unclear. V was shortened by 4 bases and J by 4 bases, with 10 bases between the two germline ends. CDR1 and CDR2 (germline): LGHNT, FRNRAP. This CDR3 is built from 13 residues. Full variable domain (remainder filled in from reference TRBV12-5 and TRBJ2-5): DARVTQTPRHKVTEMGQEVTMRCQPILGHNTVFWYRQTMMQGLELLAYFRNRAPLDDSGMPKDRFSAEMPDATLATLKIQPSEPRDSAVYFCASGSSNGETQYFGPGTRLLVL.

The J gene is TRBJ1-1, the V gene TRBV2, with 8 bases identical to TRBD1. Germline-derived CDR1 and CDR2 are SNHLY and FYNNEI. With V trimmed by 2 bases and J by 3 bases, 5 bases remained unmatched. CDR3 length equals 15 residues. The CDR3 nucleotides read TGTGCCAGCAGTGAACAGGGGGCTTGGGACACTGAAGCTTTCTTT. This encodes CASSEQGAWDTEAFF.

The chain combines TRBV5-4 with TRBJ1-2; TRBD1 matches at 8 bases. The V and J ends lost 3 bases and 0 bases, in that order; junction bases with no gene match: 4. Per the germline V gene, CDR1 is SGHNT and CDR2 is YYREEE (reference sequence). CDR3 length: 15 amino acids. For the CDR3, the DNA is TGTGCCAGCAGCTCCCGACAGGGGCCTAACTATGGCTACACCTTC. This translates into CASSSRQGPNYGYTF.

CDR3 coding DNA: TGTGCCAGCAGACATCAAGGAGGAGAGTACGAGCAGTACTTC. Protein: CASRHQGGEYEQYF. This rearrangement joins TRBV25-1 to TRBJ2-7; the D gene is possibly TRBD2 (5 bases). Trimming shortened V by 6 bases and J by 4 bases, and 16 bases separated the two germline ends. The CDR3 loop spans 14 amino acids. The germline V gene encodes CDR1 MGHDK and CDR2 SYGVNS.

This chain uses TRBV5-1 with TRBJ1-1; D remains ambiguous. With 4 bases removed from V and 7 bases from J, the gap between germline ends came to 14 bases. CDR1 is SGHRS, CDR2 YFSETQ, per germline. The CDR3 length is 13 residues. This chain's CDR3 is CASSGLTQGEAFF. The CDR3 DNA follows: TGCGCCAGCAGCGGCCTGACACAAGGTGAAGCTTTCTTT.

V is TRBV25-1 and J is TRBJ1-2; D unclear. Trimming pared 2 bases from V and 8 bases from J, leaving 6 bases between. The CDR3 length is 11 residues. CDR1 is MGHDK and CDR2 is SYGVNS in the germline V gene. The CDR3 DNA reads TGTGCCAGCAGTGAACAGATCGGCTACACCTTC. Its protein is CASSEQIGYTF.

Comments on this clone: In the same sample, other DNA sequences code for this CDR3. The chain couples TRBV7-2 to TRBJ1-1; no reliable D call. The V end was cut by 2 bases, the J end by 2 bases, with 6 bases between. CDR1 and CDR2 from the germline V gene are SGHTA and FQGNSA. The CDR3 has 13 amino acids. Here the CDR3 DNA reads TGTGCCAGCAGCTTAAGTGGTAACACTGAAGCTTTCTTT. It translates to CASSLSGNTEAFF.

V and J are TRBV27 and TRBJ1-6; D remains unclear. The germline V and J ends were trimmed by 5 bases and 6 bases, with 8 bases remaining between them. The CDR3 covers 13 residues. Germline-derived CDR1 and CDR2 are MNHEY and SMNVEV (reference sequence). This CDR3 reads CASSSRGNSPLHF. CDR3 DNA sequence: TGTGCCAGCAGTAGTCGCGGTAATTCACCCCTCCACTTT.

The V gene is TRBV12-5, the J gene TRBJ1-2; D unclear. Deletions cut 2 bases from V and 2 bases from J, with 6 bases between. Germline V CDR1 and CDR2: LGHNT, FRNRAP. The CDR3 is made up of 13 amino acids. CDR3 loop: CASGLMSNYGYTF. CDR3 nucleotide sequence: TGTGCTAGTGGTTTGATGTCGAACTATGGCTACACCTTC.

This chain connects TRBV5-6 to TRBJ2-7; no clear D. Germline lookup yields CDR1 SGHDT and CDR2 YYEEEE. The CDR3 runs to 12 residues. With 0 bases removed from V and 3 bases from J, the gap between germline ends came to 4 bases. Written as DNA, the CDR3 is TGTGCCAGCAGCTTGGGGCACTACGAGCAGTACTTC. Protein: CASSLGHYEQYF.

V usage is TRBV19 and J usage is TRBJ1-5; possibly TRBD1 for D (5 bases). The CDR3 loop spans 13 amino acids. V dropped 3 bases and J dropped 4 bases, with 7 bases sitting between them. Germline V CDR1 and CDR2: LNHDA, SQIVND (reference sequence). The CDR3 nucleotides read TGTGCCAGTAGTATGGGGGGAAATCAGCCCCAGCATTTT. Amino acid sequence: CASSMGGNQPQHF.

This clone has just a few counts. The CDR3 loop is CASSPPGTGANVLTF. As DNA, the CDR3 is TGTGCCAGCAGCCCCCCAGGGACCGGGGCCAACGTCCTGACTTTC. The chain links TRBV7-3 to TRBJ2-6; either TRBD1 or TRBD2 may fit D (5 bases each). Germline assignment: CDR1 SGHTA and CDR2 FQGTGA. Trimming shortened V by 5 bases and J by 4 bases, and 12 bases separated the two germline ends. This CDR3 is built from 15 residues.

This chain connects TRBV2 to TRBJ2-1; D possibly corresponds to TRBD1 (5 bases). V was trimmed by 7 bases and J by 7 bases, leaving 5 bases between them. This CDR3 region has 10 residues. Germline CDR1 and CDR2: SNHLY and FYNNEI. The DNA for the CDR3 is TGTGCCAGCAAGGGGAATGAGCAGTTCTTC. Residues: CASKGNEQFF.

The chain couples TRBV6-5 to TRBJ2-7; no definite D call. V gave up 6 bases and J gave up 0 bases, with 15 bases separating them. Germline assignment: CDR1 MNHEY and CDR2 SVGAGI. The CDR3 is made up of 15 amino acids. The CDR3 sequence is CASRLRVLGSYEQYF. In DNA, the CDR3 is TGTGCCAGCAGGCTCCGGGTCCTAGGCTCCTACGAGCAGTACTTC.

The chain links TRBV7-2 to TRBJ2-2, with D perhaps TRBD2 (5 bases). Germline V gene sequence: CDR1 SGHTA, CDR2 FQGNSA. Trimming left V 0 bases short and J 6 bases short, with 8 bases between. CDR3 length: 14 amino acids. CDR3 amino acids: CASSLAPGAGELFF. In DNA form, the CDR3 reads TGTGCCAGCAGCTTAGCGCCCGGGGCCGGGGAGCTGTTTTTT.

The V and J genes are TRBV4-1 and TRBJ1-5; possibly TRBD1 for D (5 bases). The CDR3 consists of 16 residues. V dropped 1 base and J dropped 3 bases, with 13 bases sitting between them. Germline CDR1 is MGHRA and CDR2 is YSYEKL. The CDR3 nucleotides read TGCGCCAGCAGCCAAGGGCAGCGAGGGGCCAATCAGCCCCAGCATTTT. Translated, it gives CASSQGQRGANQPQHF.

The CDR3 DNA reads as TGCGCCAGCAGCCAGGAGGGACTAGCGGTCGCCACAGATACGCAGTATTTT. This gives the protein CASSQEGLAVATDTQYF. The rearrangement links TRBV5-1 to TRBJ2-3, with 11 bases matching TRBD2. Per germline, CDR1 SGHRS and CDR2 YFSETQ. J gave up 2 bases and V 4 bases, and 9 bases lay outside the gene matches. The CDR3 runs to 17 residues.

This chain connects TRBV5-1 to TRBJ2-5, with D possibly matching TRBD2 (7 bases). V gave up 7 bases and J gave up 1 base, with 14 bases separating them. The CDR3 runs to 14 residues. The germline gives CDR1 SGHRS, CDR2 YFSETQ. The CDR3 sequence: CASGGGGLQETQYF. The CDR3 bases are TGCGCCAGCGGGGGCGGGGGACTCCAAGAGACCCAGTACTTC.